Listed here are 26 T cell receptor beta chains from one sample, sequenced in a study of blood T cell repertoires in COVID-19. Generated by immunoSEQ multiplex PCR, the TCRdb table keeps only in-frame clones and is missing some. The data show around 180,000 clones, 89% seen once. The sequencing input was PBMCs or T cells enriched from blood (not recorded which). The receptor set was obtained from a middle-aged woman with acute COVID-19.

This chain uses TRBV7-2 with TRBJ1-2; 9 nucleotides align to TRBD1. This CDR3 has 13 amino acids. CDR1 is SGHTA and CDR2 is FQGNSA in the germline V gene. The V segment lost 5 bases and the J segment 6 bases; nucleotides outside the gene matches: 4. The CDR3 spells CASSIRTGDGYTF. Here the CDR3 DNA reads TGTGCCAGCAGCATTCGGACAGGGGATGGCTACACCTTC.

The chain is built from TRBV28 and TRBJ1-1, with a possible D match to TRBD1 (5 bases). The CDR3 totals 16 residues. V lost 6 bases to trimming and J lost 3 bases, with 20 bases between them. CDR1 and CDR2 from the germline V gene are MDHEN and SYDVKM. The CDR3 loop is CASSQGGARTYTEAFF. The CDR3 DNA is TGTGCCAGCAGCCAGGGAGGGGCGAGAACTTACACTGAAGCTTTCTTT.

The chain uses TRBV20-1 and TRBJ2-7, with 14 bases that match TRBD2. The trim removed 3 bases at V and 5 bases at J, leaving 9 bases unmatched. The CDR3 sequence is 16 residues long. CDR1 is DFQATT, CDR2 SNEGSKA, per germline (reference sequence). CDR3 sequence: CSASSRGTSGGHEQYF. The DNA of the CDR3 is TGCAGTGCTAGTTCCCGTGGGACTAGCGGGGGCCACGAGCAGTACTTC.

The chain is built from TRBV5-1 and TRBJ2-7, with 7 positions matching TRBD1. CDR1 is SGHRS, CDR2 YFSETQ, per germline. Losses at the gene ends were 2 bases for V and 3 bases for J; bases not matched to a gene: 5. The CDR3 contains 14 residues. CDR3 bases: TGCGCCAGCAGCTTTCTCCGACAGGGCTACGAGCAGTACTTC. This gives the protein CASSFLRQGYEQYF.

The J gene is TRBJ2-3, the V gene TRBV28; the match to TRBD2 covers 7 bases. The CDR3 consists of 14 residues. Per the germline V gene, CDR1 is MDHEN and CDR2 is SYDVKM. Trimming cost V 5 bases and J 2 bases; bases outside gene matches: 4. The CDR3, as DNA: TGTGCCAGCAGTGCTAGCGGTGTCACAGATACGCAGTATTTT. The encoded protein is CASSASGVTDTQYF.

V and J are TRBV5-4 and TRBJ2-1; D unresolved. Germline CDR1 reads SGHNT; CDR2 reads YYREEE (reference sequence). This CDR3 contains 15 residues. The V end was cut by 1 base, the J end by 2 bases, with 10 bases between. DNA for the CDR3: TGTGCCAGCAGCTTGACCAGCGCTGCCTACAATGAGCAGTTCTTC. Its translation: CASSLTSAAYNEQFF.

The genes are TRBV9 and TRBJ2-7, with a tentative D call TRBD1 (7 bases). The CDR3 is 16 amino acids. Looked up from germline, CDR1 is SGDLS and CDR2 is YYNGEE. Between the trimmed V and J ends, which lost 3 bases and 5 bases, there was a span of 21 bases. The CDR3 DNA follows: TGTGCCAGCAGCGCAGGGGGACTCCAGGAGGGGGACGAGCAGTACTTC. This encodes CASSAGGLQEGDEQYF.

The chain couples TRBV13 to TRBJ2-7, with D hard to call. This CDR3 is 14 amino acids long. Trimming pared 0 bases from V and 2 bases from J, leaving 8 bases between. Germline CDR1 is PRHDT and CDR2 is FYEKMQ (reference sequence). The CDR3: CASSLGLSAYEQYF. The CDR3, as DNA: TGTGCCAGCAGCTTAGGCCTAAGCGCCTACGAGCAGTACTTC.

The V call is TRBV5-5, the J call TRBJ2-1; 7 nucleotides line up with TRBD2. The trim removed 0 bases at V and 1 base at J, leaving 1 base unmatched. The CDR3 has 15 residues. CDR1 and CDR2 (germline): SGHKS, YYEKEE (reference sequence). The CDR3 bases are TGTGCCAGCAGCTTGGTAGCGGGTTCCTACAATGAGCAGTTCTTC. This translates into CASSLVAGSYNEQFF.

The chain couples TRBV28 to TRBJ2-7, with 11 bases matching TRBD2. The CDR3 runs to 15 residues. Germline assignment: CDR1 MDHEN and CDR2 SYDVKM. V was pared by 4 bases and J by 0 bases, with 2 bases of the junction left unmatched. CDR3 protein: CASSWGTSGSYEQYF. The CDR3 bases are TGTGCCAGCAGTTGGGGGACTAGCGGCTCCTACGAGCAGTACTTC.

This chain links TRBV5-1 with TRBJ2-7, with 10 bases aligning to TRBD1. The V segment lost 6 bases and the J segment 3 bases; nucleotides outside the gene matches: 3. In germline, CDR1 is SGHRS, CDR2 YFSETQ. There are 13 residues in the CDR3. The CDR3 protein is CASTWTGGYEQYF. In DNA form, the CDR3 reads TGCGCCAGCACCTGGACAGGGGGCTACGAGCAGTACTTC.

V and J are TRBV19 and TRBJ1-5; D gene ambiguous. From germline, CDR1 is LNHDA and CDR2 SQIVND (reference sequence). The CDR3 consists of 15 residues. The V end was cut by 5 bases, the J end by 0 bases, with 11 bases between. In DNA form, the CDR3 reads TGTGCCAGTAGTGTAGTAGACTTTAGCAATCAGCCCCAGCATTTT. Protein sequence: CASSVVDFSNQPQHF.

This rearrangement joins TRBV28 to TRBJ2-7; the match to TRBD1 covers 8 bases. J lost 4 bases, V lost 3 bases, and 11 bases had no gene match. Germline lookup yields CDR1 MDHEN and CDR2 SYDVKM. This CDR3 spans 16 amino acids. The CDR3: CASSFPDRGKGYEQYF. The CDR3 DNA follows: TGTGCCAGCAGTTTCCCCGACAGGGGAAAAGGTTACGAGCAGTACTTC.

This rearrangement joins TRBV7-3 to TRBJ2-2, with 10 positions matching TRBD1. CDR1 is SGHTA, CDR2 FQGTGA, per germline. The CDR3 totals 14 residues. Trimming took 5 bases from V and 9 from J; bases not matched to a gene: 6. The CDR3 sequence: CASSETGGDWELFF. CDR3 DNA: TGTGCCAGCAGCGAGACAGGGGGCGACTGGGAGCTGTTTTTT.

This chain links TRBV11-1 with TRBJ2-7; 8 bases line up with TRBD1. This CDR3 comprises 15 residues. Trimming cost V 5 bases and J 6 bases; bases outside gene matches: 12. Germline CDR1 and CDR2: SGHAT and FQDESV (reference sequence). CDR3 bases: TGTGCCAGCAGCCCTCCCGGGACAGGCGCCTTCGAGCAGTACTTC. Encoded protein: CASSPPGTGAFEQYF. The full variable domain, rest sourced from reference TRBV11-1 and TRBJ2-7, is EAEVAQSPRYKITEKSQAVAFWCDPISGHATLYWYRQILGQGPELLVQFQDESVVDDSQLPKDRFSAERLKGVDSTLKIQPAELGDSAMYLCASSPPGTGAFEQYFGPGTRLTVT.

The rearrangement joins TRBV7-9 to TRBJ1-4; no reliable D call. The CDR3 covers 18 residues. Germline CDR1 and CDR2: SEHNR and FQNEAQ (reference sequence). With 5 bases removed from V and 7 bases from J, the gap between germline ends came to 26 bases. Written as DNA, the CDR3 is TGTGCCAGCAGCCCAACCCAGTTAACGGGTGGAGTTATTGAAAAACTGTTTTTT. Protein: CASSPTQLTGGVIEKLFF.

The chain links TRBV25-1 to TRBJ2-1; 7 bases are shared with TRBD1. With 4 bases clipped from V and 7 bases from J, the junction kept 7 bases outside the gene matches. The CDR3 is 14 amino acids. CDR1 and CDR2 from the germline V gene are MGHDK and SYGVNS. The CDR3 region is CASSATGLQNEQFF. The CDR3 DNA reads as TGTGCCAGCAGTGCGACAGGGTTGCAGAATGAGCAGTTCTTC.

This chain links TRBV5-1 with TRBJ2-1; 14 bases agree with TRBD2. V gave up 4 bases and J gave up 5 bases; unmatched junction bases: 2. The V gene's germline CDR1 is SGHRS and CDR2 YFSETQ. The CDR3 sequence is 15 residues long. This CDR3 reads CASSPTSGRDNEQFF. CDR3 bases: TGCGCCAGCAGCCCGACTAGCGGGAGGGACAATGAGCAGTTCTTC.

CDR3 sequence reads: CASSPGLAGPTDTQYF. As DNA, the CDR3 is TGCGCCAGCAGCCCCGGACTAGCGGGACCCACAGATACGCAGTATTTT. This chain links TRBV4-3 with TRBJ2-3; 12 nucleotides line up with TRBD2. Per germline, CDR1 LGHNA and CDR2 YSLEER. V dropped 4 bases and J dropped 2; count of bases not matched to a gene: 4. CDR3 length: 16 amino acids.

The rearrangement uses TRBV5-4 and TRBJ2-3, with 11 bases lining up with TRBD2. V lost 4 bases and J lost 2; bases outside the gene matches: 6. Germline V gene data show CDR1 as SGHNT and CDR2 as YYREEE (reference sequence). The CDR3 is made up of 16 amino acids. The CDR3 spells CASSGGLADLTDTQYF. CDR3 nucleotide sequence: TGTGCCAGCAGCGGGGGACTAGCGGACCTCACAGATACGCAGTATTTT.

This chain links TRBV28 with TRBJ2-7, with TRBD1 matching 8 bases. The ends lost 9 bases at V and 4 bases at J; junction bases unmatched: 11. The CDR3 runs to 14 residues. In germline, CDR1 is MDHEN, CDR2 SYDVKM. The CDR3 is CARIPQGGYYEQYF. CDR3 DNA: TGTGCCAGAATACCACAGGGGGGTTATTACGAGCAGTACTTC.

The CDR3 here is CAIRGTGGEYGYTF. For the CDR3, the DNA is TGTGCCATCAGGGGGACAGGGGGTGAATATGGCTACACCTTC. This chain uses TRBV10-3 with TRBJ1-2; 11 bases are shared with TRBD1. V was clipped by 6 bases and J by 5 bases; unmatched bases: 5. This CDR3 has 14 amino acids. In germline, CDR1 is ENHRY, CDR2 SYGVKD.

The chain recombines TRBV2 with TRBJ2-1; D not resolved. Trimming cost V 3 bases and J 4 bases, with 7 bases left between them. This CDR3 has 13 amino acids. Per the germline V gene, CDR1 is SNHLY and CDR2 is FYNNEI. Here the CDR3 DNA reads TGTGCCAGCAGTGATAATTTTTACAATGAGCAGTTCTTC. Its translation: CASSDNFYNEQFF.

The DNA for the CDR3 is TGTGCCACCAGTGATCGAAGACTGACTGGTCGGGAGACCCAGTACTTC. Protein product: CATSDRRLTGRETQYF. The chain joins TRBV24-1 to TRBJ2-5; no clear D gene. V lost 3 bases and J 5 bases, leaving 18 bases between the germline ends. CDR3 length: 16 residues. Germline CDR1 and CDR2: KGHDR and SFDVKD.

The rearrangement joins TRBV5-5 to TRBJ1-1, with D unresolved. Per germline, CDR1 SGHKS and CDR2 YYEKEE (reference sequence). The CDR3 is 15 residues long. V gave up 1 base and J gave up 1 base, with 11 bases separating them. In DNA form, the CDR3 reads TGTGCCAGCAGCTTGTCTACAGTCGCGAACACTGAAGCTTTCTTT. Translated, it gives CASSLSTVANTEAFF.

CDR3 coding DNA: TGCGCCAGCAGCTTGGTGTCTTCCGATCGGGTCAAAGAGACCCAGTACTTC. This sequence encodes CASSLVSSDRVKETQYF. The gene calls are TRBV5-1 and TRBJ2-5; no definite D call. Trimming removed 0 bases from V and 3 bases from J, with 18 bases in between. The germline gives CDR1 SGHRS, CDR2 YFSETQ. The CDR3 is 17 amino acids. Using reference TRBV5-1 and TRBJ2-5 for the parts outside the CDR3, the full variable domain is KAGVTQTPRYLIKTRGQQVTLSCSPISGHRSVSWYQQTPGQGLQFLFEYFSETQRNKGNFPGRFSGRQFSNSRSEMNVSTLELGDSALYLCASSLVSSDRVKETQYFGPGTRLLVL.